These T cell receptor beta chains were read from a single sample in a study of blood T cell repertoires in COVID-19. Profiled with immunoSEQ multiplex PCR; TCRdb holds only in-frame clones, not every one. The sample has around 270,000 clones, approximately 86% seen once. Sequencing was carried out using peripheral blood. All receptors come from a man aged 35 to 55 who had recovered from COVID-19. Each CDR3 is given with its conserved first and last residue. The D gene is left open where the match is weak. A clone size is listed for some rows: how often the clone was seen (once, few, many), or a class if it is expanded.

CASSLDGRAAGANVLTF	TGCGCCAGCAGCTTGGATGGCAGGGCAGCTGGGGCCAACGTCCTGACTTTC	NA	NA	TRBV5-1	TRBJ2-6
CATVTQGDSGNTIYF	TGTGCCACCGTCACACAGGGAGACTCTGGAAACACCATATATTTT	NA	NA	TRBV10-3	TRBJ1-3
CASSWDRRALDTEAFF	TGTGCCAGCAGTTGGGACAGGAGGGCCTTAGACACTGAAGCTTTCTTT	TRBD1	NA	TRBV6-5	TRBJ1-1
CASSFNRGRTNEKLFF	TGTGCCAGCAGCTTTAACAGGGGTCGAACTAATGAAAAACTGTTTTTT	TRBD1	NA	TRBV5-6	TRBJ1-4
CAWSVQGLNEQYF	TGTGCCTGGAGTGTACAGGGGCTAAACGAGCAGTACTTC	TRBD1	NA	TRBV30	TRBJ2-7
CASSITGGVGELFF	TGCGCCAGCAGCATAACAGGGGGTGTCGGGGAGCTGTTTTTT	TRBD1	NA	TRBV5-1	TRBJ2-2
CASSITGAGEQYF	TGTGCCAGCAGCATCACAGGAGCAGGGGAGCAGTACTTC	NA	NA	TRBV7-3	TRBJ2-7
CASSPRTSLIPNEQFF	TGTGCCAGCAGCCCCCGGACTTCCCTTATCCCCAATGAGCAGTTCTTC	NA	NA	TRBV3-1/TRBV3-2	TRBJ2-1
CAGKGQNLNYGYTF	TGTGCCGGGAAAGGACAGAACCTGAACTATGGCTACACCTTC	NA	NA	TRBV6-6	TRBJ1-2
CASSLGTGPYEQYF	TGTGCCAGCAGCTTAGGGACAGGACCCTACGAGCAGTACTTC	TRBD1	NA	TRBV7-8	TRBJ2-7
CASSPGTSGTGELFF	TGTGCCAGCAGCCCAGGGACTAGCGGGACCGGGGAGCTGTTTTTT	TRBD2	NA	TRBV9	TRBJ2-2
CASSPLPGTDTQYF	TGTGCCAGCTCACCACTTCCGGGGACAGATACGCAGTATTTT	NA	NA	TRBV18	TRBJ2-3
CATLPGAGTGGNEQFF	TGCGCCACCTTACCAGGAGCCGGGACAGGGGGCAATGAGCAGTTCTTC	TRBD1	NA	TRBV10-2	TRBJ2-1
CASSPRTSGGRETQYF	TGCGCCAGCAGCCCCCGGACTAGCGGGGGCCGGGAGACCCAGTACTTC	TRBD2	NA	TRBV5-1	TRBJ2-5
CAIMPSGSPSETQYF	TGTGCCATCATGCCTAGCGGGAGCCCTTCAGAGACCCAGTACTTC	TRBD2	NA	TRBV10-3	TRBJ2-5
CAWSVGGRGADTQYF	TGTGCCTGGAGTGTAGGCGGGAGAGGCGCAGATACGCAGTATTTT	TRBD2	NA	TRBV30	TRBJ2-3
CASSHGIGQGLSGNTIYF	TGCGCCAGCAGCCACGGTATAGGACAGGGGTTGTCTGGAAACACCATATATTTT	TRBD1	NA	TRBV4-3	TRBJ1-3
CASSWTGGGEKLFF	TGTGCCAGCAGTTGGACAGGGGGTGGGGAAAAACTGTTTTTT	TRBD1	NA	TRBV27	TRBJ1-4
CASSQTSGWSSYEQYF	TGTGCCAGCAGCCAGACTAGCGGGTGGAGCTCCTACGAGCAGTACTTC	TRBD2	NA	TRBV14	TRBJ2-7
CASPRSGGGPSNQPNTGELFF	TGTGCCAGCCCACGAAGCGGGGGGGGACCGAGCAACCAACCTAACACCGGGGAGCTGTTTTTT	TRBD2	NA	TRBV3-1/TRBV3-2	TRBJ2-2
CASSQGLAGAYEQYF	TGTGCCAGCAGCCAAGGACTAGCGGGAGCCTACGAGCAGTACTTC	TRBD2	once	TRBV7-2	TRBJ2-7
CASSLEETSGRTGEQFF	TGTGCCAGCAGCTTGGAGGAGACTAGCGGGAGAACAGGTGAGCAGTTCTTC	TRBD2	NA	TRBV5-6	TRBJ2-1
CASSSGGWEQYF	TGTGCCAGTAGTTCAGGGGGCTGGGAGCAGTACTTC	TRBD1	once	TRBV19	TRBJ2-7
CASSLGGQPVSGNTIYF	TGCGCCAGCAGCTTGGGGGGACAGCCCGTTTCTGGAAACACCATATATTTT	TRBD1	NA	TRBV5-1	TRBJ1-3
CATSDSNPSQGHEQFF	TGTGCCACCAGTGATTCAAACCCCTCCCAGGGCCATGAGCAGTTCTTC	NA	NA	TRBV24-1	TRBJ2-1
CASSQAVNYEQYF	TGCGCCAGCAGCCAAGCTGTGAATTACGAGCAGTACTTC	NA	few	TRBV5-1	TRBJ2-7
CASSLRDRVYNEQFF	TGTGCCAGCAGCCTCCGCGACAGGGTATACAATGAGCAGTTCTTC	TRBD1	NA	TRBV7-8	TRBJ2-1
CAISAGQLETQYF	TGTGCCATCAGTGCGGGACAGCTGGAGACCCAGTACTTC	TRBD1	NA	TRBV10-3	TRBJ2-5
CASTLSGGRANGYTF	TGTGCCAGCACTCTTTCAGGGGGAAGGGCGAATGGCTACACCTTC	TRBD1	NA	TRBV6-6	TRBJ1-2
CASSQGTNSYEQYF	TGTGCCAGCAGCCAAGGGACTAACTCCTACGAGCAGTACTTC	NA	once	TRBV3-1/TRBV3-2	TRBJ2-7
CATSRGAQGLYTEAFF	TGTGCCACCAGCAGAGGGGCCCAGGGCCTCTACACTGAAGCTTTCTTT	NA	NA	TRBV15	TRBJ1-1
CASSPATEAYNEQFF	TGTGCCAGCAGCCCCGCGACCGAGGCCTACAATGAGCAGTTCTTC	NA	NA	TRBV7-6	TRBJ2-1
CSVEQGGEQYF	TGCAGCGTTGAACAGGGGGGCGAGCAGTACTTC	NA	NA	TRBV29-1	TRBJ2-7
CASSPDSTGGRNSPLHF	TGTGCCAGCAGTCCGGATTCGACAGGGGGCAGGAATTCACCCCTCCACTTT	TRBD1	NA	TRBV6-6	TRBJ1-6
CASRVLGTGNTEAFF	TGTGCCAGCAGAGTCCTGGGGACAGGGAACACTGAAGCTTTCTTT	TRBD1	NA	TRBV27	TRBJ1-1
CASSPPLRSSYEQYF	TGTGCCAGCAGCCCCCCCTTGCGGTCCTCCTACGAGCAGTACTTC	NA	NA	TRBV7-2	TRBJ2-7
CASSLVATGEGEQYF	TGTGCCAGCAGCTTGGTTGCGACAGGGGAAGGCGAGCAGTACTTC	TRBD1	NA	TRBV5-6	TRBJ2-7
CASSYDGGETQYF	TGTGCCAGCAGTTACGACGGAGGGGAGACCCAGTACTTC	NA	NA	TRBV6-5	TRBJ2-5
CASRKGGETQYF	TGTGCCAGCAGGAAAGGCGGGGAGACCCAGTACTTC	NA	NA	TRBV3-1/TRBV3-2	TRBJ2-5
CATSRAGLAGDETQYF	TGTGCCACCAGCAGAGCGGGACTAGCGGGAGATGAGACCCAGTACTTC	TRBD2	NA	TRBV15	TRBJ2-5
CASSGHRPIQRKNIQYF	TGTGCCAGCAGCGGACATCGTCCCATTCAAAGAAAAAACATTCAGTACTTC	NA	NA	TRBV3-1/TRBV3-2	TRBJ2-4
CASSLTEVGRDYGYTF	TGTGCCAGCAGCTTAACCGAAGTGGGCAGGGACTATGGCTACACCTTC	NA	NA	TRBV7-3	TRBJ1-2
CASRTGGSVRNQPQHF	TGTGCCAGTAGAACAGGGGGCTCGGTGCGCAATCAGCCCCAGCATTTT	TRBD1	NA	TRBV19	TRBJ1-5